The T cell receptor beta chain under discussion was sequenced for a study of Graves' ophthalmopathy and Graves' hyperthyroidism. Amplified material comprised TCR beta CDR3 regions derived from RNA transcripts. HTBI primers were employed in first-round RT-PCR, then a second-round multiplex PCR followed. MiXCR, applied by TCRdb to the multiplex PCR reads, yields one record per CDR3 protein. The sample contains around 1.1 million distinct CDR3 sequences, less than 45% of which appear only once. General study findings and limits: With 70.59% sensitivity and approximately 72% specificity, the model predicted ophthalmopathy progression. Blood also held most thyroid clonotypes expanded above 0.001 frequency.

A remark on this clonotype: The target antigen is unknown.

Trimming removed 7 bases from V and 5 bases from J, with 18 bases in between. The CDR3 loop spans 14 amino acids. Germline lookup yields CDR1 SGHNT and CDR2 YYREEE (reference sequence). People with hyperthyroidism were aged 18 to 65 and newly diagnosed, under 2 months' duration. Other autoimmune diseases, uncontrolled infections, pregnancy or lactation led to the exclusion of patients. This chain links TRBV5-4 with TRBJ2-5; D may be TRBD2 (7 bases). Sequencing was done on a sample of peripheral blood or thyroid tissue (not recorded which). This clonotype was sampled from an adult man with Graves' hyperthyroidism. For the CDR3, the DNA is TGTGCCAGCGGCCCGCGGGGGCCGGTTGAGACCCAGTACTTC. Protein product: CASGPRGPVETQYF.